One sample yielded the 31 T cell receptor beta chains listed below, sequenced in a study of neoadjuvant anti-PD-1 for oral cavity cancer. The protocol was immunoSEQ multiplex PCR, while the TCRdb copy is restricted to in-frame clones and leaves out a portion. Found here are about 81,000 clones, under 90% of them singletons; the top ten hold about 3.1%. Source: PBMCs, taken before nivolumab (anti-PD-1) treatment. These receptors were obtained from a person between 40 and 80 years old with oral cavity squamous cell carcinoma.

This clone has a single count. V is TRBV29-1 and J is TRBJ2-3; 9 nucleotides align to TRBD2. This CDR3 spans 16 amino acids. J lost 1 base, V lost 4 bases, and 9 bases had no gene match. Germline V CDR1 and CDR2: SQVTM, ANQGSEA. CDR3 residues: CSVASGAAWRTDTQYF. The CDR3 DNA sequence: TGCAGCGTTGCTAGCGGGGCGGCCTGGCGCACAGATACGCAGTATTTT.

The rearrangement joins TRBV7-2 to TRBJ2-1; tentative D call: TRBD1 (5 bases). The length of the CDR3 is 13 residues. With 4 bases removed from V and 7 bases from J, the gap between germline ends came to 11 bases. CDR1 is SGHTA, CDR2 FQGNSA, per germline. CDR3 region: CASSSLGRNEQFF. In DNA form, the CDR3 reads TGTGCCAGCAGCTCCCTGGGGCGGAATGAGCAGTTCTTC.

The chain carries TRBV5-6 and TRBJ2-7; the D is unclear. The CDR3 totals 15 residues. Germline loops: CDR1 SGHDT, CDR2 YYEEEE. V was shortened by 0 bases and J by 0 bases, with 10 bases between the two germline ends. This CDR3 is CASSLGEQNSYEQYF. The CDR3 DNA reads as TGTGCCAGCAGCTTGGGTGAACAGAACTCCTACGAGCAGTACTTC.

The chain recombines TRBV2 with TRBJ2-7, with a possible D match to TRBD2 (6 bases). CDR1 SNHLY and CDR2 FYNNEI come from the germline V gene. The V and J ends lost 5 bases and 5 bases respectively, with 13 bases between them. The CDR3 sequence is 13 residues long. Here the CDR3 reads CASSFGRFDEQYF. CDR3 DNA sequence: TGTGCCAGCAGTTTTGGGAGGTTTGACGAGCAGTACTTC.

The chain uses TRBV6-1 and TRBJ1-5; D call uncertain. The CDR3 extends over 15 amino acids. V was pared by 6 bases and J by 1 base, with 13 bases between. CDR1 is MNHNS and CDR2 is SASEGT in the germline V gene. This chain's CDR3 is CASSRSLGSNQPQHF. The CDR3 DNA follows: TGTGCCAGCAGCAGATCCTTGGGGAGCAATCAGCCCCAGCATTTT.

The rearrangement uses TRBV5-4 and TRBJ2-2, with 8 bases identical to TRBD1. V lost 6 bases, J lost 1 base, and 5 bases stayed unmatched. In germline, CDR1 is SGHNT, CDR2 YYREEE (reference sequence). The CDR3 extends over 15 amino acids. CDR3 loop: CASTTGTGNTGELFF. The CDR3 DNA follows: TGTGCCAGCACCACCGGGACAGGGAACACCGGGGAGCTGTTTTTT. The full variable domain, in which reference TRBV5-4 and TRBJ2-2 provide the parts outside the CDR3, is ETGVTQSPTHLIKTRGQQVTLRCSSQSGHNTVSWYQQALGQGPQFIFQYYREEENGRGNFPPRFSGLQFPNYSSELNVNALELDDSALYLCASTTGTGNTGELFFGEGSRLTVL.

The chain links TRBV6-1 to TRBJ1-1; 7 bases line up with TRBD1. Germline CDR1 MNHNS, CDR2 SASEGT. With 3 bases clipped from V and 2 bases from J, the junction kept 3 bases outside the gene matches. CDR3 length: 14 residues. The CDR3 spells CASSEPGGNTEAFF. CDR3 in DNA: TGTGCCAGCAGTGAGCCAGGGGGTAACACTGAAGCTTTCTTT.

The chain recombines TRBV6-5 with TRBJ2-5; no clear D gene. The germline CDR1 and CDR2 sequences are MNHEY and SVGAGI. Trimming stripped 0 bases from V and 4 bases from J, with 9 bases between. The CDR3 contains 14 residues. The CDR3 sequence is CASSYSGLTETQYF. The CDR3 DNA sequence: TGTGCCAGCAGTTACTCGGGCTTAACAGAGACCCAGTACTTC.

V is TRBV7-8 and J is TRBJ1-2, with D unresolved. Deletions cut 1 base from V and 2 bases from J, with 5 bases between. Germline V lookup: CDR1 SGHVS, CDR2 FQNEAQ. The CDR3 totals 13 residues. In nucleotides, the CDR3 is TGTGCCAGCAGCTTAGAAGGAAACTATGGCTACACCTTC. Amino acids: CASSLEGNYGYTF.

This sequence joins TRBV6-5 and TRBJ2-7, with 8 bases that match TRBD2. Germline V gene sequence: CDR1 MNHEY, CDR2 SVGAGI. Trimming took 2 bases from V and 7 from J; bases not matched to a gene: 4. CDR3 size: 13 residues. As DNA, the CDR3 is TGTGCCAGCAGTTACGTCACGGGAGGGGAGCAGTACTTC. Translation gives CASSYVTGGEQYF.

A single count supports this clone. The chain recombines TRBV7-9 with TRBJ1-1, with D perhaps TRBD1 (6 bases). Germline values: CDR1 SEHNR, CDR2 FQNEAQ (reference sequence). The CDR3 has 13 amino acids. V was pared by 5 bases and J by 2 bases, with 9 bases between. The CDR3 loop is CASSRTENTEAFF. In nucleotides, the CDR3 is TGTGCCAGCAGCAGGACAGAAAACACTGAAGCTTTCTTT.

The chain uses TRBV19 and TRBJ1-1; possibly TRBD1 for D (6 bases). V lost 4 bases and J 1 base, leaving 10 bases between the germline ends. CDR3 length equals 14 residues. Germline loops: CDR1 LNHDA, CDR2 SQIVND (reference sequence). The CDR3 region has the DNA TGTGCCAGTAGTACCGGGACAAGGAACACTGAAGCTTTCTTT. Its protein product is CASSTGTRNTEAFF.

CDR3 coding DNA: TGTGCTAGTGGTTTGGGTGTGACTAGCGGGAGCAATGAGCAGTTCTTC. The encoded protein is CASGLGVTSGSNEQFF. The chain recombines TRBV12-5 with TRBJ2-1; TRBD2 agrees at 12 bases. The germline V gene has CDR1 LGHNT and CDR2 FRNRAP. The CDR3 spans 16 residues. V was clipped by 1 base and J by 6 bases; unmatched bases: 4.

CDR3 coding DNA: TGTGCCAGCAGCTTATCCGTACGGGGCACCGGGGAGCTGTTTTTT. This sequence encodes CASSLSVRGTGELFF. The chain is built from TRBV11-1 and TRBJ2-2; possible D gene TRBD2, 5 bases. Trimming cost V 2 bases and J 4 bases, with 11 bases left between them. The CDR3 covers 15 residues. In germline, CDR1 is SGHAT, CDR2 FQDESV (reference sequence).

This clone turned up a few times. The rearrangement links TRBV9 to TRBJ2-3; no firm D call. V lost 3 bases and J 7 bases, leaving 6 bases between the germline ends. Germline V gene lookup returns CDR1 SGDLS and CDR2 YYNGEE. This CDR3 is built from 11 residues. In DNA form, the CDR3 reads TGTGCCAGCAGCGCATCTCATACGCAGTATTTT. Protein sequence: CASSASHTQYF.

V is TRBV30 and J is TRBJ1-1; TRBD1 is a possible D gene (5 bases). Germline V gene lookup returns CDR1 GTSNPN and CDR2 SVGIG (reference sequence). The length of the CDR3 is 13 residues. The germline V and J ends were trimmed by 4 bases and 0 bases, with 9 bases remaining between them. The CDR3 region is CAWKSGMNTEAFF. In DNA form, the CDR3 reads TGTGCCTGGAAATCAGGGATGAACACTGAAGCTTTCTTT. Together with reference TRBV30 and TRBJ1-1, the CDR3 gives the full variable domain: SQTIHQWPATLVQPVGSPLSLECTVEGTSNPNLYWYRQAAGRGLQLLFYSVGIGQISSEVPQNLSASRPQDRQFILSSKKLLLSDSGFYLCAWKSGMNTEAFFGQGTRLTVV.

This rearrangement joins TRBV5-4 to TRBJ2-6; D is uncertain. CDR3 length: 15 amino acids. Germline CDR1 and CDR2: SGHNT and YYREEE (reference sequence). Trimming cost V 5 bases and J 0 bases, with 9 bases left between them. The CDR3 reads CASRQESSGANVLTF. CDR3 DNA sequence: TGTGCCAGCAGGCAGGAAAGCTCTGGGGCCAACGTCCTGACTTTC.

This chain links TRBV2 with TRBJ1-4; 9 bases are shared with TRBD1. This CDR3 is 15 amino acids long. From germline, CDR1 is SNHLY and CDR2 FYNNEI. Unmatched junction bases numbered 6, after V lost 6 bases and J lost 4 bases. CDR3 coding DNA: TGTGCCAGCAGAGACAGGGGGGCCGGTAATGAAAAACTGTTTTTT. Translated: CASRDRGAGNEKLFF.

The gene calls are TRBV11-2 and TRBJ2-7, with D uncertain. CDR3 length: 14 amino acids. V was shortened by 0 bases and J by 5 bases, with 11 bases between the two germline ends. Germline lookup yields CDR1 SGHAT and CDR2 FQNNGV. In nucleotides, the CDR3 is TGTGCCAGCAGCTTAGAGGTGGCCTTGGACGAGCAGTACTTC. It codes for CASSLEVALDEQYF.

The chain uses TRBV19 and TRBJ1-5; 8 positions match TRBD1. The CDR3 extends over 16 amino acids. After removal of 3 bases from V and 2 bases from J, the junction contained 6 bases not matched to a gene. Germline values: CDR1 LNHDA, CDR2 SQIVND (reference sequence). CDR3 DNA: TGTGCCAGTAGTATGCAGAGGGACAGGCGCAATCAGCCCCAGCATTTT. Residues: CASSMQRDRRNQPQHF. Combining the CDR3 with reference TRBV19 and TRBJ1-5 gives the whole variable domain DGGITQSPKYLFRKEGQNVTLSCEQNLNHDAMYWYRQDPGQGLRLIYYSQIVNDFQKGDIAEGYSVSREKKESFPLTVTSAQKNPTAFYLCASSMQRDRRNQPQHFGDGTRLSIL.

The chain has TRBV2 and TRBJ2-1, with D tentatively TRBD1 (5 bases). This CDR3 is 16 amino acids long. In germline, CDR1 is SNHLY, CDR2 FYNNEI. Trimming took off 3 bases at V and 0 bases at J, with 12 bases between the two ends. The CDR3 DNA follows: TGTGCCAGCAGTGATCAAGGACACAGCTCCTACAATGAGCAGTTCTTC. It specifies CASSDQGHSSYNEQFF.

The V gene is TRBV19, the J gene TRBJ1-1, with 7 bases matching TRBD1. V gave up 1 base and J gave up 4 bases; unmatched junction bases: 9. Per the germline V gene, CDR1 is LNHDA and CDR2 is SQIVND (reference sequence). There are 16 residues in the CDR3. In DNA form, the CDR3 reads TGTGCCAGTAGTATAGCCTTCACAGGGGTGACCACTGAAGCTTTCTTT. This encodes CASSIAFTGVTTEAFF.

As concerns this clone: The same CDR3 also results from other DNA sequences found in this sample. The genes are TRBV7-2 and TRBJ2-3; D ambiguous. The CDR3 loop spans 11 amino acids. Germline CDR1 SGHTA, CDR2 FQGNSA. Deletions cut 5 bases from V and 6 bases from J, with 6 bases between. CDR3 DNA sequence: TGTGCCAGCAGCAATCGGGATACGCAGTATTTT. Translating it yields CASSNRDTQYF. Complete variable domain (other parts from reference TRBV7-2 and TRBJ2-3): GAGVSQSPSNKVTEKGKDVELRCDPISGHTALYWYRQSLGQGLEFLIYFQGNSAPDKSGLPSDRFSAERTGGSVSTLTIQRTQQEDSAVYLCASSNRDTQYFGPGTRLTVL.

This clone showed up just once. The rearrangement uses TRBV5-4 and TRBJ1-1, with D possibly TRBD1 on 6 matching bases. The CDR3 spans 14 residues. Between the trimmed V and J ends, which lost 2 bases and 4 bases, there was a span of 12 bases. Germline V CDR1 and CDR2: SGHNT, YYREEE (reference sequence). This CDR3 is CASSFGQGFTEAFF. CDR3 DNA: TGTGCCAGCAGCTTTGGTCAGGGGTTCACTGAAGCTTTCTTT. Filled out from reference TRBV5-4 and TRBJ1-1, the complete variable domain reads ETGVTQSPTHLIKTRGQQVTLRCSSQSGHNTVSWYQQALGQGPQFIFQYYREEENGRGNFPPRFSGLQFPNYSSELNVNALELDDSALYLCASSFGQGFTEAFFGQGTRLTVV.

The genes are TRBV6-4 and TRBJ2-1; 9 bases are a match to TRBD2. CDR3 length equals 13 residues. CDR1 is MRHNA, CDR2 SNTAGT, per germline. Trimming removed 8 bases from V and 7 bases from J; junction bases left unmatched: 6. The CDR3 DNA is TGTGCCAGCGCCAATAGCGGGAGTAATGAGCAGTTCTTC. It encodes CASANSGSNEQFF.

The rearrangement links TRBV5-1 to TRBJ1-5; D perhaps matches TRBD1 (5 bases). Between the trimmed V and J ends, which lost 4 bases and 6 bases, there was a span of 14 bases. The CDR3 is 14 residues long. Germline CDR1 SGHRS, CDR2 YFSETQ. CDR3 region: CASSPGWGSQPQHF. CDR3 in DNA: TGCGCCAGCAGCCCCGGGTGGGGCTCTCAGCCCCAGCATTTT.

This clone was counted between two and nine times. The J gene is TRBJ1-2, the V gene TRBV6-6; possible D gene TRBD1, 6 bases. The length of the CDR3 is 15 residues. Per germline, CDR1 MNHNY and CDR2 SVGAGI (reference sequence). Trimming left V 10 bases short and J 4 bases short, with 22 bases between. The CDR3 spells CAIGGGTGSSYGYTF. The CDR3 DNA is TGTGCCATCGGGGGGGGTACAGGGAGTAGCTATGGCTACACCTTC.

The gene calls are TRBV4-1 and TRBJ2-7; 12 bases map to TRBD2. Germline CDR1 MGHRA, CDR2 YSYEKL. CDR3 length: 15 residues. V lost 3 bases, J lost 0 bases, and 0 bases stayed unmatched. Here the CDR3 reads CASSQGLAGSYEQYF. CDR3 nucleotides: TGCGCCAGCAGCCAGGGACTAGCGGGCTCCTACGAGCAGTACTTC.

This clone was observed once. The chain is built from TRBV14 and TRBJ1-2, with D perhaps matching TRBD1 (6 bases). The ends were cut back, 4 bases at V and 0 bases at J, with 12 bases in the middle. The CDR3 is made up of 15 amino acids. Germline CDR1 reads SGHDN; CDR2 reads FVKESK. The CDR3 DNA reads TGTGCCAGCAGCCGGGGGGCAGCTGCTAACTATGGCTACACCTTC. Protein sequence: CASSRGAAANYGYTF.

V gene TRBV5-1 combines with J gene TRBJ2-7; 15 bases map to TRBD2. J lost 0 bases, V lost 4 bases, and 17 bases had no gene match. The CDR3 has 21 amino acids. In germline, CDR1 is SGHRS, CDR2 YFSETQ. The CDR3 bases are TGCGCCAGCAGCGCCAGGGACGGAGGGACTAGCGGGAGGCCAAGCTCCTACGAGCAGTACTTC. This encodes CASSARDGGTSGRPSSYEQYF.

V gene TRBV5-3 combines with J gene TRBJ2-7, with D unclear. TRBV5-3 is classed as an ORF, of uncertain function. V shed 3 bases and J shed 13 bases, with 11 bases lying between them. This CDR3 has 10 amino acids. The DNA for the CDR3 is TGTGCCAGAAGCTCCTGTTGGCTATACTTC. It encodes CARSSCWLYF.